This is a list of T cell receptor beta chains from one sample in a study of blood T cell repertoires in COVID-19. The assay was immunoSEQ multiplex PCR, and TCRdb's table has in-frame clones only and misses some. The sample has 95,000 to 150,000 clones; about 83% are singletons. The specimen was peripheral blood. The receptors come from a human donor in a cohort sampled during active COVID-19. The CDR3 runs from the conserved cysteine through the conserved F or W. Fields, in order: J gene, D gene, V gene, CDR3 protein, CDR3 DNA. D genes are given only for firm matches.

TRBJ2-1	TRBD2	TRBV6-4	CASRRTSGSGGDNEQFF	TGTGCCAGCAGGAGAACTAGCGGGAGTGGGGGGGACAATGAGCAGTTCTTC
TRBJ1-4	NA	TRBV5-8	CASSLLQGGEKLFF	TGTGCCAGCAGCTTGTTACAGGGCGGTGAAAAACTGTTTTTT
TRBJ1-6	NA	TRBV5-1	CASRFRVDNSPLHF	TGCGCCAGCAGGTTCAGGGTGGATAATTCACCCCTCCACTTT
TRBJ2-1	NA	TRBV7-7	CASSLVRGNEQFF	TGTGCTAGCAGCTTAGTCCGGGGCAATGAGCAGTTCTTC
TRBJ2-1	NA	TRBV11-2	CASSFTTPYNEQFF	TGTGCCAGCAGCTTTACAACGCCATACAATGAGCAGTTCTTC
TRBJ2-2	TRBD1	TRBV4-3	CASSQPGQKNTGELFF	TGCGCCAGCAGCCAACCGGGACAGAAAAACACCGGGGAGCTGTTTTTT
TRBJ2-7	TRBD2	TRBV7-2	CASSLASGSIYEQYF	TGTGCCAGCAGCTTAGCTAGCGGGAGTATCTACGAGCAGTACTTC
TRBJ2-6	TRBD1	TRBV27	CASSQDRGRRGANVLTF	TGTGCCAGCTCACAAGACAGGGGGCGTCGTGGGGCCAACGTCCTGACTTTC
TRBJ1-6	NA	TRBV18	CASSPTGSRNSPLHF	TGTGCCAGCTCACCGACAGGCTCCCGGAATTCACCCCTCCACTTT
TRBJ2-7	TRBD2	TRBV5-5	CASSLWRPGLAGGPGYEQYF	TGTGCCAGCAGCTTGTGGCGTCCGGGACTAGCGGGAGGGCCAGGGTACGAGCAGTACTTC
TRBJ2-5	TRBD2	TRBV4-2	CASSQVAGKETQYF	TGTGCCAGCAGCCAAGTAGCGGGCAAAGAGACCCAGTACTTC
TRBJ1-2	NA	TRBV7-9	CASSPPETLSAYTF	TGTGCCAGCAGCCCCCCCGAGACCCTTTCAGCGTACACCTTC
TRBJ1-2	NA	TRBV12-3/TRBV12-4	CASSLGQGNGYTF	TGTGCCAGCAGTTTAGGTCAGGGGAATGGCTACACCTTC
TRBJ1-2	TRBD1	TRBV5-1	CASSLDRGGGYTF	TGCGCCAGCAGCTTGGACAGGGGCGGGGGCTACACCTTC
TRBJ1-5	TRBD1	TRBV6-5	CASSYDRAPNQPQHF	TGTGCCAGCAGTTACGACAGGGCCCCCAATCAGCCCCAGCATTTT
TRBJ2-5	TRBD2	TRBV2	CASSEPTSGSLETQYF	TGTGCCAGCAGTGAACCCACTAGCGGGAGCCTAGAGACCCAGTACTTC
TRBJ1-1	TRBD1	TRBV6-5	CASTLRTGVNTEAFF	TGTGCCAGCACCCTGAGGACAGGGGTGAACACTGAAGCTTTCTTT
TRBJ2-7	TRBD1	TRBV4-3	CASSQDGVGQGYEQYF	TGCGCCAGCAGCCAAGATGGCGTGGGACAGGGGTACGAGCAGTACTTC
TRBJ1-5	NA	TRBV19	CASSDSGFGQPQHF	TGTGCCAGTAGTGACTCCGGGTTCGGTCAGCCCCAGCATTTT
TRBJ2-2	NA	TRBV7-2	CASSLRAIPAGELFF	TGTGCCAGCAGCTTACGCGCTATACCCGCCGGGGAGCTGTTTTTT
TRBJ1-1	NA	TRBV27	CASSRGQQNTEAFF	TGTGCCAGCAGCAGGGGACAACAGAACACTGAAGCTTTCTTT
TRBJ2-1	TRBD2	TRBV2	CASSRARLAGVANEQFF	TGTGCCAGCAGTCGAGCTAGACTAGCGGGAGTAGCAAATGAGCAGTTCTTC
TRBJ2-1	NA	TRBV5-1	CASSLGETYNEQFF	TGCGCCAGCAGCTTGGGGGAGACGTACAATGAGCAGTTCTTC
TRBJ1-1	TRBD1	TRBV2	CASREDRVTEAFF	TGTGCCAGCAGGGAAGACAGGGTCACTGAAGCTTTCTTT
TRBJ2-1	NA	TRBV28	CASRRSYNEQFF	TGTGCCAGCAGGCGGTCTTACAATGAGCAGTTCTTC
TRBJ2-5	NA	TRBV4-1	CASSQDWMRIGVETQYF	TGCGCCAGCAGCCAAGATTGGATGAGAATAGGGGTGGAGACCCAGTACTTC
TRBJ1-3	NA	TRBV19	CASSYFRGTGNTIYF	TGTGCCAGTAGTTATTTTAGGGGAACTGGAAACACCATATATTTT
TRBJ2-5	NA	TRBV14	CASSRSSIRETQYF	TGTGCCAGCAGCCGATCTAGTATCCGGGAGACCCAGTACTTC
TRBJ2-1	TRBD2	TRBV3-1/TRBV3-2	CASSPRYGTSSYNEQFF	TGTGCCAGCAGCCCGAGGTACGGGACTAGCTCCTACAATGAGCAGTTCTTC
TRBJ1-1	NA	TRBV14	CASSHFEGIGNTEAFF	TGTGCCAGCAGCCATTTCGAGGGAATCGGTAACACTGAAGCTTTCTTT